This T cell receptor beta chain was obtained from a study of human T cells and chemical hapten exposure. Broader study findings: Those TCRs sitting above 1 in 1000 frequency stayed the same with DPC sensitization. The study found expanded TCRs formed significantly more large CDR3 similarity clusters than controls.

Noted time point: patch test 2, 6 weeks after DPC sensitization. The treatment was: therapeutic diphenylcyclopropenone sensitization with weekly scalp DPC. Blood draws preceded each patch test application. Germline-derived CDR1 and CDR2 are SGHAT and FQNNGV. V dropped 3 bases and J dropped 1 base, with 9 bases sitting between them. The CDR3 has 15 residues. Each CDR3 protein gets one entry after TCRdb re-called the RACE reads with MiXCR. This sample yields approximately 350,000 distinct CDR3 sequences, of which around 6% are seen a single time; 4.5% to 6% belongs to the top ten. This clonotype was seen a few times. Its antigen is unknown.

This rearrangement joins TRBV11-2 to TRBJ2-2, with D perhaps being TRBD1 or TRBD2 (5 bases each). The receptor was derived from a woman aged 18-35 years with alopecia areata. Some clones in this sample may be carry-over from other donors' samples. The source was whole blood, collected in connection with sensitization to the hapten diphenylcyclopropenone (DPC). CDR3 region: CASSFRDENTGELFF. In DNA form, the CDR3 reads TGTGCCAGCAGCTTCCGGGACGAGAACACCGGGGAGCTGTTTTTT. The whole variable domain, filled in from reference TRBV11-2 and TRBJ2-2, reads EAGVAQSPRYKIIEKRQSVAFWCNPISGHATLYWYQQILGQGPKLLIQFQNNGVVDDSQLPKDRFSAERLKGVDSTLKIQPAKLEDSAVYLCASSFRDENTGELFFGEGSRLTVL.